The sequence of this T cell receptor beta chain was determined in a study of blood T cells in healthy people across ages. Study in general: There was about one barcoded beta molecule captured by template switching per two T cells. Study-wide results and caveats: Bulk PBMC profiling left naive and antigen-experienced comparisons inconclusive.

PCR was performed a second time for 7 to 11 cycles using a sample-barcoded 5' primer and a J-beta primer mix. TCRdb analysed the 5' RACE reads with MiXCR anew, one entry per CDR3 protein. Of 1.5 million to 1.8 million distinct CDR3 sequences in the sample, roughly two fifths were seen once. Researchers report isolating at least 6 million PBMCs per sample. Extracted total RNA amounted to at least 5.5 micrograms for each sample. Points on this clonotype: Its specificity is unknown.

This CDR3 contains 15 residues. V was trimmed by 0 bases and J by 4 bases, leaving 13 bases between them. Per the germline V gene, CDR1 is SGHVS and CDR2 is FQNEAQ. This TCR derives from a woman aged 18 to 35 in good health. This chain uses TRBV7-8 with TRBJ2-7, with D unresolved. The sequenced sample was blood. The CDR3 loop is CASSLALLTAYEQYF. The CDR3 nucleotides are TGTGCCAGCAGCTTAGCGCTACTTACTGCGTACGAGCAGTACTTC.